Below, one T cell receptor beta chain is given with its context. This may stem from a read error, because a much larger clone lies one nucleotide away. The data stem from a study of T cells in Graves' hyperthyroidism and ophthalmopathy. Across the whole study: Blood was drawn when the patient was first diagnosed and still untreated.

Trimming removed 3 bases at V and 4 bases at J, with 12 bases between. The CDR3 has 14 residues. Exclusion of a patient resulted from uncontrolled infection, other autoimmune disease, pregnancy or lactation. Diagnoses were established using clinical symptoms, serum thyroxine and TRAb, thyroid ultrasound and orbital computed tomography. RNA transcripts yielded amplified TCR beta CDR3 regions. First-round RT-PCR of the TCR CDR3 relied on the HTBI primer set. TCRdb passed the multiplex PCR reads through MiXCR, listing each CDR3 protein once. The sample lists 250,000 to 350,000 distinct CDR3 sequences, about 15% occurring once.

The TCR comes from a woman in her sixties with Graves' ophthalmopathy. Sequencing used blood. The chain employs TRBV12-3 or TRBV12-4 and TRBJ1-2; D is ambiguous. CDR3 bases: TGTGCCAGCAGTTTGATCCCCCCTTCCTATGGCTACACCTTC. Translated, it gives CASSLIPPSYGYTF.